The sequence of this T cell receptor (beta chain) was determined in a study of regulatory T cells in long-lasting Graves disease. At the level of the study: Patients met the persistent Graves' disease definition after over 5 years of antithyroid drugs with positive TSH receptor antibodies.

The CDR3 consists of 15 residues. Germline trimming cut 2 bases from V and 5 bases from J; bases unmatched to any gene: 4. Germline CDR1 SGHRS, CDR2 YFSETQ. This clonotype appeared a few times. Its antigen is unknown. The time point was: persistent/refractory GD, antithyroid drugs over 5 years with positive TRAb. Isolated PBMC RNA provided the starting material for the TCR library. General study points: Newly diagnosed Graves' patients had higher TCR diversity than persistent ones. With a small sample size, accuracy may have been reduced. TRBV28, TRBJ1-2 and TRBJ2-5 were favored in persistent disease.

Library construction for TCR beta used iRepertoire HTBI primers and Arm-PCR of CDR3 regions. TCRdb re-called the multiplex PCR reads with MiXCR, one entry per CDR3 protein. The sample includes a few hundred thousand distinct CDR3 sequences, about 25% of them seen just once. Specimen: peripheral blood mononuclear cells (PBMCs), collected when the disease was refractory, from a patient treated with antithyroid drugs. The TCR originated in a female donor with Graves disease. The rearrangement joins TRBV5-1 to TRBJ2-2; 9 bases fit TRBD1. As DNA, the CDR3 is TGCGCCAGCAGCTTAGGACAGGGGTGGACCGGGGAGCTGTTTTTT. It yields the protein CASSLGQGWTGELFF.